A single sample gave rise to the 29 T cell receptor beta chains below, sequenced in a study of T cells in tuberculosis. Generated by immunoSEQ multiplex PCR, the TCRdb table keeps only in-frame clones and is missing some. The sample shows 23,000 or so clones, nearly 97% of them seen only once. Input material: PBMCs. The receptors here all came from a donor aged 10-29 years with latent tuberculosis or without tuberculosis infection.

This rearrangement joins TRBV4-1 to TRBJ2-3; D possibly corresponds to TRBD1 (5 bases). Germline lookup yields CDR1 MGHRA and CDR2 YSYEKL. Trimming left V 3 bases short and J 3 bases short, with 7 bases between. CDR3 length: 13 residues. The CDR3 DNA is TGCGCCAGCAGCCACTACAGGACAGATACGCAGTATTTT. Protein product: CASSHYRTDTQYF.

The chain recombines TRBV27 with TRBJ1-2; D possibly corresponds to TRBD1 (6 bases). The CDR3 runs to 13 residues. The germline gives CDR1 MNHEY, CDR2 SMNVEV (reference sequence). Trimming stripped 5 bases from V and 3 bases from J, with 10 bases between. The CDR3 nucleotides are TGTGCCAGCAGTCCACAGGGAGACTATGGCTACACCTTC. The encoded protein is CASSPQGDYGYTF.

This clone is classed as medium-sized. The chain recombines TRBV6-5 with TRBJ1-2; 9 bases map to TRBD1. The CDR3 extends over 16 amino acids. The germline gives CDR1 MNHEY, CDR2 SVGAGI. V shed 2 bases and J 3 bases; nucleotides not matched to a gene: 7. The CDR3 here is CASSYQTGTGHYGYTF. The CDR3 bases are TGTGCCAGCAGTTACCAAACCGGGACAGGGCACTATGGCTACACCTTC.

The genes are TRBV4-2 and TRBJ2-2; the D gene is possibly TRBD2 (7 bases). CDR1 is LGHNA and CDR2 is YNFKEQ in the germline V gene. The CDR3 runs to 15 residues. The V and J ends lost 3 bases and 7 bases respectively, with 15 bases between them. The CDR3 here is CASSHWGGRSGELFF. CDR3 DNA: TGTGCCAGCAGCCACTGGGGGGGGCGAAGCGGGGAGCTGTTTTTT.

The V and J genes are TRBV19 and TRBJ1-4; D perhaps matches TRBD1 (6 bases). Trimming removed 6 bases from V and 8 bases from J, with 16 bases in between. This CDR3 has 14 residues. Germline loops: CDR1 LNHDA, CDR2 SQIVND (reference sequence). The CDR3 protein is CASRSRGAGEKLFF. CDR3 sequence (DNA): TGTGCCAGTAGATCCCGGGGGGCCGGGGAAAAACTGTTTTTT.

The chain uses TRBV9 and TRBJ1-1, with unresolved D. Trimming left V 4 bases short and J 4 bases short, with 14 bases between. Germline CDR1 is SGDLS and CDR2 is YYNGEE. The CDR3 has 14 residues. CDR3 sequence reads: CASSTSPTGTEAFF. The CDR3 DNA reads as TGTGCCAGCAGCACCTCCCCCACGGGCACTGAAGCTTTCTTT.

The V call is TRBV6-4, the J call TRBJ2-3, with a tentative D call TRBD2 (5 bases). Germline V gene lookup returns CDR1 MRHNA and CDR2 SNTAGT. Trimming stripped 6 bases from V and 7 bases from J, with 17 bases between. The CDR3 is 14 amino acids. Written as DNA, the CDR3 is TGTGCCAGCAGCCCGGGCCCCTCGGGATATACGCAGTATTTT. It yields the protein CASSPGPSGYTQYF.

V gene TRBV7-2 combines with J gene TRBJ1-2; TRBD1 matches at 12 bases. CDR1 and CDR2 from the germline V gene are SGHTA and FQGNSA. The CDR3 totals 15 residues. The V segment lost 5 bases and the J segment 5 bases; nucleotides outside the gene matches: 6. This CDR3 reads CASSAGTGGPYGYTF. The DNA for the CDR3 is TGTGCCAGCAGCGCCGGGACAGGGGGCCCGTATGGCTACACCTTC.

This clone appeared once. V is TRBV5-1 and J is TRBJ1-4; 7 bases agree with TRBD1. The CDR3 runs 14 residues. The V segment lost 2 bases and the J segment 8 bases; nucleotides outside the gene matches: 6. Germline CDR1 is SGHRS and CDR2 is YFSETQ. CDR3 in amino acids: CASSFDRVDEKLFF. CDR3 sequence (DNA): TGCGCCAGCAGCTTTGACAGGGTGGACGAAAAACTGTTTTTT.

The chain is built from TRBV4-1 and TRBJ1-2; TRBD1 aligns across 7 bases. The CDR3 spans 15 residues. Trimming took 4 bases from V and 8 from J; bases not matched to a gene: 13. Germline CDR1 is MGHRA and CDR2 is YSYEKL. CDR3 nucleotides: TGCGCCAGCAGCCTGGGCAGGGGGGTAAGGGGAGGCTACACCTTC. It codes for CASSLGRGVRGGYTF.

A note on this clone: In the same sample, other DNA sequences code for this CDR3. This chain joins TRBV4-1 and TRBJ1-4; 8 bases align to TRBD1. This CDR3 region has 14 residues. Looked up from germline, CDR1 is MGHRA and CDR2 is YSYEKL. Losses at the gene ends were 2 bases for V and 8 bases for J; bases not matched to a gene: 4. As DNA, the CDR3 is TGCGCCAGCAGCCAACGGGCAGGGGGCGAAAAACTGTTTTTT. This codes for CASSQRAGGEKLFF.

The chain has TRBV27 and TRBJ2-1; possibly TRBD2 for D (6 bases). Trimming stripped 3 bases from V and 12 bases from J, with 9 bases between. This CDR3 is 11 amino acids long. Germline CDR1 is MNHEY and CDR2 is SMNVEV (reference sequence). The CDR3 is CASSFLGGQFF. The CDR3 DNA reads TGTGCCAGCAGTTTTTTGGGGGGGCAGTTCTTC.

This chain connects TRBV19 to TRBJ1-6; 10 bases match TRBD1. Germline lookup yields CDR1 LNHDA and CDR2 SQIVND (reference sequence). The CDR3 has 14 amino acids. With V trimmed by 10 bases and J by 6 bases, 6 bases remained unmatched. CDR3 in DNA: TGTGCCAAAGGGACAGGGGAGGTTAATTCACCCCTCCACTTT. Its translation: CAKGTGEVNSPLHF.

This chain links TRBV18 with TRBJ2-1; 10 positions match TRBD2. Germline V gene lookup returns CDR1 KGHSH and CDR2 LQKENI. The CDR3 runs 13 residues. After removal of 2 bases from V and 10 bases from J, the junction contained 2 bases not matched to a gene. This CDR3 is CASSPIAGGEQFF. CDR3 bases: TGTGCCAGCTCACCAATAGCGGGGGGCGAGCAGTTCTTC.

The gene calls are TRBV6-5 and TRBJ1-2, with D possibly TRBD1 on 5 matching bases. The CDR3 spans 12 residues. Trimming removed 4 bases at V and 8 bases at J, with 11 bases between. Germline V gene lookup returns CDR1 MNHEY and CDR2 SVGAGI. The CDR3 is CASSWGQEGYTF. CDR3 sequence (DNA): TGTGCCAGCAGTTGGGGCCAGGAGGGCTACACCTTC.

The chain has TRBV10-3 and TRBJ2-6; D is uncertain. The CDR3 totals 12 residues. Germline values: CDR1 ENHRY, CDR2 SYGVKD. V lost 8 bases, J lost 4 bases, and 6 bases lay in between. The DNA of the CDR3 is TGTGCCATCGGCTCCGGGGCCAACGTCCTGACTTTC. Translated, it gives CAIGSGANVLTF.

The genes are TRBV5-1 and TRBJ2-7; D is possibly TRBD1 (5 bases). Trimming stripped 0 bases from V and 11 bases from J, with 15 bases between. The CDR3 contains 13 residues. Looked up from germline, CDR1 is SGHRS and CDR2 is YFSETQ. CDR3 sequence (DNA): TGCGCCAGCAGCTTGGAACCCCAGGGCGGAAAGTACGTC. This gives the protein CASSLEPQGGKYV.

V and J are TRBV19 and TRBJ2-3; no clear D. Deletions cut 1 base from V and 0 bases from J, with 5 bases between. Germline lookup yields CDR1 LNHDA and CDR2 SQIVND (reference sequence). The CDR3 loop spans 14 amino acids. CDR3 sequence: CASSIGVSTDTQYF. CDR3 DNA sequence: TGTGCCAGTAGTATAGGAGTGAGCACAGATACGCAGTATTTT. Combining the CDR3 with reference TRBV19 and TRBJ2-3 gives the whole variable domain DGGITQSPKYLFRKEGQNVTLSCEQNLNHDAMYWYRQDPGQGLRLIYYSQIVNDFQKGDIAEGYSVSREKKESFPLTVTSAQKNPTAFYLCASSIGVSTDTQYFGPGTRLTVL.

The CDR3 region is CAWSKESNTEAFF. The DNA for the CDR3 is TGTGCCTGGAGTAAGGAGTCGAACACTGAAGCTTTCTTT. V usage is TRBV30 and J usage is TRBJ1-1; D gene ambiguous. V was pared by 2 bases and J by 1 base, with 8 bases between. Per germline, CDR1 GTSNPN and CDR2 SVGIG (reference sequence). CDR3 length: 13 residues.

The chain links TRBV5-8 to TRBJ2-7, with 7 bases identical to TRBD1. Trimming removed 0 bases from V and 5 bases from J; junction bases left unmatched: 8. CDR1 SGHTS and CDR2 YDEGEE come from the germline V gene. CDR3 length equals 15 residues. In nucleotides, the CDR3 is TGTGCCAGCAGCTTGGCCCACAGGGGTGTCAACGAGCAGTACTTC. This encodes CASSLAHRGVNEQYF.

The chain uses TRBV7-3 and TRBJ1-2; D remains unclear. Germline CDR1 is SGHTA and CDR2 is FQGTGA. Trimming took off 5 bases at V and 8 bases at J, with 18 bases between the two ends. CDR3 length: 14 amino acids. This chain's CDR3 is CASSPGRYSGGYTF. For the CDR3, the DNA is TGTGCCAGCAGCCCGGGGAGATATTCGGGCGGCTACACCTTC.

The chain joins TRBV5-1 to TRBJ2-6; no firm D call. The germline V and J ends were trimmed by 1 base and 0 bases, with 14 bases remaining between them. Germline-derived CDR1 and CDR2 are SGHRS and YFSETQ. CDR3 length equals 18 residues. This chain's CDR3 is CASSLTGWSSSGANVLTF. CDR3 nucleotides: TGCGCCAGCAGCTTGACGGGTTGGTCGAGCTCTGGGGCCAACGTCCTGACTTTC. The whole variable domain, remainder taken from reference TRBV5-1 and TRBJ2-6, is KAGVTQTPRYLIKTRGQQVTLSCSPISGHRSVSWYQQTPGQGLQFLFEYFSETQRNKGNFPGRFSGRQFSNSRSEMNVSTLELGDSALYLCASSLTGWSSSGANVLTFGAGSRLTVL.

The chain combines TRBV4-1 with TRBJ1-5; perhaps TRBD1 as D (5 bases). CDR3 size: 13 residues. V was pared by 3 bases and J by 6 bases, with 9 bases between. Looked up from germline, CDR1 is MGHRA and CDR2 is YSYEKL. The CDR3 here is CASSQEGTQPQHF. The CDR3 DNA follows: TGCGCCAGCAGCCAGGAGGGGACTCAGCCCCAGCATTTT.

The genes are TRBV25-1 and TRBJ2-5, with 12 bases matching TRBD2. The trim removed 4 bases at V and 2 bases at J, leaving 5 bases unmatched. This CDR3 comprises 16 residues. Per the germline V gene, CDR1 is MGHDK and CDR2 is SYGVNS. The CDR3 is CASSVGGLAGQETQYF. CDR3 DNA sequence: TGTGCCAGCAGTGTTGGGGGACTAGCGGGTCAAGAGACCCAGTACTTC. The full variable domain, completed using reference TRBV25-1 and TRBJ2-5, is EADIYQTPRYLVIGTGKKITLECSQTMGHDKMYWYQQDPGMELHLIHYSYGVNSTEKGDLSSESTVSRIRTEHFPLTLESARPSHTSQYLCASSVGGLAGQETQYFGPGTRLLVL.

This clone was seen only once. The rearrangement links TRBV4-1 to TRBJ2-5; 7 nucleotides align to TRBD1. The CDR3 covers 15 residues. The J segment lost 5 bases and the V segment lost 0 bases, leaving 6 bases of the junction unmatched. Germline CDR1 and CDR2: MGHRA and YSYEKL. CDR3 bases: TGCGCCAGCAGCCAAGAAGGGGGCCTGTGGGAGACCCAGTACTTC. Its protein is CASSQEGGLWETQYF.

V and J are TRBV21-1 and TRBJ2-5; TRBD2 is the table's D call and was not checked against the DNA. TRBV21-1 is reported as a pseudogene. The CDR3 has 15 residues. Here the CDR3 reads CASSSPKRAEETQYF. CDR3 sequence (DNA): TGTGCCAGCAGCAGCCCTAAGAGGGCCGAAGAGACCCAGTACTTC.

V and J are TRBV18 and TRBJ1-2; D unclear. Germline values: CDR1 KGHSH, CDR2 LQKENI. V was pared by 6 bases and J by 2 bases, with 7 bases between. This CDR3 region has 12 residues. As DNA, the CDR3 is TGTGCCAGCTCTCCGGAGAACTATGGCTACACCTTC. This codes for CASSPENYGYTF.

This clone was counted once. V and J are TRBV19 and TRBJ1-1; D might be TRBD1 (5 bases). Per the germline V gene, CDR1 is LNHDA and CDR2 is SQIVND (reference sequence). CDR3 length: 16 residues. V shed 2 bases and J shed 0 bases, with 13 bases lying between them. CDR3 protein: CASSIRGPHMNTEAFF. The DNA of the CDR3 is TGTGCCAGTAGTATAAGGGGCCCCCATATGAACACTGAAGCTTTCTTT.

This clone was seen just once. The rearrangement uses TRBV6-4 and TRBJ2-3; 8 nucleotides align to TRBD1. CDR1 and CDR2 from the germline V gene are MRHNA and SNTAGT. Trimming removed 0 bases from V and 2 bases from J; junction bases left unmatched: 1. This CDR3 has 15 residues. For the CDR3, the DNA is TGTGCCAGCAGTGACTCGACAGGGGACACAGATACGCAGTATTTT. Translation gives CASSDSTGDTDTQYF.